The 17 T cell receptor beta chains listed next were all sequenced from one sample in a study of patients and donors after allogeneic stem cell transplantation. MiXCR, applied by TCRdb to the RT-PCR reads, yields one record per CDR3 protein. The sample carries about 200,000 distinct CDR3 sequences, roughly 38% recorded once. The sample consisted of blood, either unsorted or a sorted T cell fraction (not recorded which). All receptors derive from a human donor who was either an allogeneic HSCT recipient or a stem cell or donor lymphocyte infusion donor (not recorded which). It is not recorded whose cells these are; they may come from a transplant donor.

This chain links TRBV20-1 with TRBJ2-3, with D unresolved. Germline-derived CDR1 and CDR2 are DFQATT and SNEGSKA (reference sequence). V dropped 3 bases and J dropped 5 bases, with 6 bases sitting between them. This CDR3 comprises 11 residues. CDR3 sequence reads: CSASTEDTQYF. In DNA, the CDR3 is TGCAGTGCTAGTACGGAAGATACGCAGTATTTT.

This clonotype has just a few counts. This rearrangement joins TRBV4-3 to TRBJ1-2, with D hard to call. Looked up from germline, CDR1 is LGHNA and CDR2 is YSLEER. The CDR3 consists of 17 residues. V was shortened by 1 base and J by 7 bases, with 22 bases between the two germline ends. CDR3 bases: TGCGCCAGCAGCCAAGTTAGGCCAGAGCTAACCTATTCTGGCTACACCTTC. It yields the protein CASSQVRPELTYSGYTF.

Only a few counts were recorded for this clonotype. The chain recombines TRBV24-1 with TRBJ2-1, with TRBD1 matching over 7 bases. The CDR3 consists of 16 residues. V shed 2 bases and J 4 bases; nucleotides not matched to a gene: 7. In germline, CDR1 is KGHDR, CDR2 SFDVKD. CDR3 sequence (DNA): TGTGCCACCAGTGATTCCCGACAGGGACCGTACAATGAGCAGTTCTTC. Translating gives CATSDSRQGPYNEQFF.

This clonotype was recorded a few times. The V and J genes are TRBV12-3 or TRBV12-4 and TRBJ1-4; TRBD1 agrees at 7 bases. Trimming took 1 base from V and 8 from J; bases not matched to a gene: 7. The CDR3 contains 15 residues. CDR3 loop: CASSLETGSGEKLFF. CDR3 coding DNA: TGTGCCAGCAGTTTAGAGACAGGGAGTGGCGAAAAACTGTTTTTT.

This clonotype has a handful of counts. This sequence joins TRBV9 and TRBJ2-5; 10 bases line up with TRBD2. The V and J ends lost 2 bases and 3 bases, in that order; junction bases with no gene match: 4. The CDR3 length is 15 residues. Per the germline V gene, CDR1 is SGDLS and CDR2 is YYNGEE. The CDR3, as DNA: TGTGCCAGCAGCGTTAGCGGGGGGCGAAAAGAGACCCAGTACTTC. Translated, it gives CASSVSGGRKETQYF.

The chain carries TRBV27 and TRBJ2-5, with D perhaps given as TRBD1 or TRBD2 (7 bases each). Germline CDR1 reads MNHEY; CDR2 reads SMNVEV (reference sequence). V was pared by 7 bases and J by 2 bases, with 26 bases between. This CDR3 is 18 amino acids long. As DNA, the CDR3 is TGTGCCAGCAACTACTCCAGGGGGGGATACCCCCCGCAAGAGACCCAGTACTTC. Protein: CASNYSRGGYPPQETQYF.

The table lists this clonotype with a few counts. This rearrangement joins TRBV11-2 to TRBJ2-1; TRBD2 matches at 8 bases. CDR1 is SGHAT and CDR2 is FQNNGV in the germline V gene. V shed 0 bases and J 4 bases; nucleotides not matched to a gene: 5. This CDR3 contains 16 residues. The DNA for the CDR3 is TGTGCCAGCAGCTTAGACCACAGCGGGGGATACAATGAGCAGTTCTTC. As protein: CASSLDHSGGYNEQFF.

In its sample, this clonotype was seen a few times. This rearrangement joins TRBV6-1 to TRBJ2-7; TRBD1 agrees at 8 bases. Germline loops: CDR1 MNHNS, CDR2 SASEGT. The length of the CDR3 is 11 residues. J gave up 3 bases and V 8 bases, and 0 bases lay outside the gene matches. As DNA, the CDR3 is TGTGCCAGCGGACAGGGCTACGAGCAGTACTTC. It specifies CASGQGYEQYF.

The sample holds a few counts of this clonotype. Here the CDR3 DNA reads TGTGCCAGCAGCTTCGGACGGATCCGTAACTCTGAAGCTTTCTTT. Translated: CASSFGRIRNSEAFF. The genes are TRBV7-9 and TRBJ1-1; the D is unclear. From germline, CDR1 is SEHNR and CDR2 FQNEAQ (reference sequence). This CDR3 spans 15 amino acids. Trimming pared 3 bases from V and 6 bases from J, leaving 17 bases between. The variable domain in full, with the rest retrieved from reference TRBV7-9 and TRBJ1-1, is DTGVSQNPRHKITKRGQNVTFRCDPISEHNRLYWYRQTLGQGPEFLTYFQNEAQLEKSRLLSDRFSAERPKGSFSTLEIQRTEQGDSAMYLCASSFGRIRNSEAFFGQGTRLTVV.

The chain links TRBV27 to TRBJ1-5; no reliable D call. The CDR3 is made up of 15 amino acids. V lost 5 bases and J 0 bases, leaving 11 bases between the germline ends. The germline V gene encodes CDR1 MNHEY and CDR2 SMNVEV (reference sequence). CDR3 DNA sequence: TGTGCCAGCAGTCCCACACCGTATAGCAATCAGCCCCAGCATTTT. As protein: CASSPTPYSNQPQHF.

This clonotype turned up a few times. This chain connects TRBV29-1 to TRBJ2-2; no definite D call. With 4 bases removed from V and 0 bases from J, the gap between germline ends came to 12 bases. CDR3 length: 15 residues. Looked up from germline, CDR1 is SQVTM and CDR2 is ANQGSEA. CDR3: CSVVPGPSNTGELFF. As DNA, the CDR3 is TGCAGCGTTGTTCCCGGACCGTCGAACACCGGGGAGCTGTTTTTT.

There are a few counts of this clonotype. The chain joins TRBV12-3 or TRBV12-4 to TRBJ2-5; D remains unclear. This CDR3 spans 14 amino acids. Trimming removed 7 bases at V and 0 bases at J, with 12 bases between. Here the CDR3 reads CASTLLGYQETQYF. The CDR3 DNA reads as TGTGCCAGCACCCTTTTGGGGTACCAAGAGACCCAGTACTTC.

This clonotype was picked up one time. The rearrangement joins TRBV7-2 to TRBJ2-5; 7 bases are a match to TRBD2. This CDR3 is 15 amino acids long. Trimming cost V 1 base and J 7 bases; bases outside gene matches: 9. Germline V gene data show CDR1 as SGHTA and CDR2 as FQGNSA. The CDR3 nucleotides read TGTGCCAGCAGCTTAGTAGCCAGCGGGGAGACGACCCAGTACTTC. It yields the protein CASSLVASGETTQYF. Combining the CDR3 with reference TRBV7-2 and TRBJ2-5 gives the whole variable domain GAGVSQSPSNKVTEKGKDVELRCDPISGHTALYWYRQSLGQGLEFLIYFQGNSAPDKSGLPSDRFSAERTGGSVSTLTIQRTQQEDSAVYLCASSLVASGETTQYFGPGTRLLVL.

The chain has TRBV15 and TRBJ1-6, with D possibly TRBD1 on 5 matching bases. CDR1 and CDR2 from the germline V gene are LNHNV and YYDKDF (reference sequence). V lost 0 bases, J lost 0 bases, and 12 bases lay in between. The CDR3 loop spans 18 amino acids. The CDR3 loop is CATSRDPHRSSYNSPLHF. CDR3 in DNA: TGTGCCACCAGCAGAGATCCCCACAGGAGCTCCTATAATTCACCCCTCCACTTT.

This sequence joins TRBV10-3 and TRBJ1-1; D might be TRBD1 (5 bases). The germline gives CDR1 ENHRY, CDR2 SYGVKD. This CDR3 comprises 13 residues. V was clipped by 5 bases and J by 0 bases, with 7 bases between them. The CDR3: CAISQGMNTEAFF. DNA for the CDR3: TGTGCCATCAGTCAGGGCATGAACACTGAAGCTTTCTTT.

This clonotype has more than one count but fewer than ten. CDR3 sequence: CASSLLRGGYNEQFF. In DNA form, the CDR3 reads TGTGCCAGCAGCTTACTGCGGGGGGGCTACAATGAGCAGTTCTTC. The chain uses TRBV7-2 and TRBJ2-1; 9 nucleotides agree with TRBD2. J lost 3 bases, V lost 2 bases, and 2 bases had no gene match. CDR3 length: 15 amino acids. Germline CDR1 and CDR2: SGHTA and FQGNSA.

V gene TRBV20-1 combines with J gene TRBJ1-2; the D is unclear. V was cut by 6 bases and J by 4 bases, with 15 bases left in between. This CDR3 has 13 amino acids. Germline V gene lookup returns CDR1 DFQATT and CDR2 SNEGSKA (reference sequence). The CDR3 region has the DNA TGCAGTGCCTCATCGACTGGATTCTATGGCTACACCTTC. This encodes CSASSTGFYGYTF.